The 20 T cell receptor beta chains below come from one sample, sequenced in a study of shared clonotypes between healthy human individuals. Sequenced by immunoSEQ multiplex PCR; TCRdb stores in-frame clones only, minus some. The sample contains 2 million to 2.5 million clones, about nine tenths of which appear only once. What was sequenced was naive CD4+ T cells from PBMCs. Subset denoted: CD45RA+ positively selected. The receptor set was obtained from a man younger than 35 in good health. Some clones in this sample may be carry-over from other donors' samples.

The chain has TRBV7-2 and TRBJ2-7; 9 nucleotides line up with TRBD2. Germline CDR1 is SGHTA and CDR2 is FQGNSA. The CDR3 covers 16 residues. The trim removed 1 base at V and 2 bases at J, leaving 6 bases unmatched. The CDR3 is CASSLVGAGGPYEQYF. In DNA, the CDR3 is TGTGCCAGCAGCTTAGTCGGCGCGGGAGGGCCCTACGAGCAGTACTTC.

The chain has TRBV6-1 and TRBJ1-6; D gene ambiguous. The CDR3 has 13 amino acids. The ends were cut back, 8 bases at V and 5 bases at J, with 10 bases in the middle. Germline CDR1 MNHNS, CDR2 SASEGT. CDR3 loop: CASVDGHNSPLHF. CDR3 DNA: TGTGCCAGCGTAGACGGCCATAATTCACCCCTCCACTTT.

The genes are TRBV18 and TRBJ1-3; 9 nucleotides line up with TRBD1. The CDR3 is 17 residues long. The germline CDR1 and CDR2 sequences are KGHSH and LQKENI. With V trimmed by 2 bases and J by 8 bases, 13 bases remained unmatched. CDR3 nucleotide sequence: TGTGCCAGCTCACCATCTTCATCCGGGACAGGGACAGACACCATATATTTT. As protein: CASSPSSSGTGTDTIYF.

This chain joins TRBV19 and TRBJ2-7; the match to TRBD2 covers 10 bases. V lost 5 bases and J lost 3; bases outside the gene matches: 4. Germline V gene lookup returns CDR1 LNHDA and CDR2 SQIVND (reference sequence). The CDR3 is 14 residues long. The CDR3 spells CASSRQREGYEQYF. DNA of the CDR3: TGTGCCAGTAGTCGGCAGCGGGAGGGCTACGAGCAGTACTTC.

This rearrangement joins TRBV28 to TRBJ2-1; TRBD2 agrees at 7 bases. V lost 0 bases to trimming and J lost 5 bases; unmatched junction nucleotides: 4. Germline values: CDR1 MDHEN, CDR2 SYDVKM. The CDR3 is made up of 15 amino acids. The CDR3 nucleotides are TGTGCCAGCAGTTTATGGCTAGCGGAGGACAATGAGCAGTTCTTC. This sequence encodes CASSLWLAEDNEQFF.

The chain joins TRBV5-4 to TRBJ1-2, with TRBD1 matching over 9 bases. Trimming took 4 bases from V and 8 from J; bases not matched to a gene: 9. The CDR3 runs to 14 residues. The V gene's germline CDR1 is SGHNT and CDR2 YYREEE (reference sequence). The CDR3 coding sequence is TGTGCCAGCAGCGCGTCCGGGACAGGGTACGGCTACACCTTC. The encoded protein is CASSASGTGYGYTF.

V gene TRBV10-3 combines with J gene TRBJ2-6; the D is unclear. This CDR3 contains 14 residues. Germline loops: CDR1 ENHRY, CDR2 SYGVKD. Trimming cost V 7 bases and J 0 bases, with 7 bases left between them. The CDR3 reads CAITRDSGANVLTF. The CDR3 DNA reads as TGTGCCATCACAAGGGACTCTGGGGCCAACGTCCTGACTTTC.

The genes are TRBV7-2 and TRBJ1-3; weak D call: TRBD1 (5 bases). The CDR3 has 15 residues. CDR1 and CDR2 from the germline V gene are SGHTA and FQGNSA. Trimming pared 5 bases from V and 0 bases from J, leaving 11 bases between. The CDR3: CASSITGSSGNTIYF. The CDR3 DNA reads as TGTGCCAGCAGCATCACAGGAAGCTCTGGAAACACCATATATTTT.

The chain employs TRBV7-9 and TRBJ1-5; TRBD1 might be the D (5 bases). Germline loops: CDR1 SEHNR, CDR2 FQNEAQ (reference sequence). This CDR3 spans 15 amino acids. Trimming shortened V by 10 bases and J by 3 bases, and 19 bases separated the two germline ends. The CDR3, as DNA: TGTGCCACCAACAGCAGGGAAGGGGACAATCAGCCCCAGCATTTT. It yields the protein CATNSREGDNQPQHF.

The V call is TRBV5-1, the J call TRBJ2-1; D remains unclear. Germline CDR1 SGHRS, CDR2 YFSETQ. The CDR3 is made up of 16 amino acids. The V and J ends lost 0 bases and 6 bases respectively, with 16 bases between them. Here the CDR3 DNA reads TGCGCCAGCAGCTTGGCCGTGGGCACCACCACCAATGAGCAGTTCTTC. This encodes CASSLAVGTTTNEQFF.

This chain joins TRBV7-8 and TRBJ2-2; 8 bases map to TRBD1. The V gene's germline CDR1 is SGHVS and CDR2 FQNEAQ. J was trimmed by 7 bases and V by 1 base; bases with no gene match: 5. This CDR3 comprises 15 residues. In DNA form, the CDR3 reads TGTGCCAGCAGCTTAGTCGGCAGGGGGCGCGGGGAGCTGTTTTTT. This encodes CASSLVGRGRGELFF.

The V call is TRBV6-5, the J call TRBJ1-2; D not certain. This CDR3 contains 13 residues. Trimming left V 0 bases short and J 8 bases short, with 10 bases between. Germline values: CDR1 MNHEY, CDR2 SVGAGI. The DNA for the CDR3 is TGTGCCAGCAGTTACTCGGGATGGGAGGGCTACACCTTC. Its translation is CASSYSGWEGYTF.

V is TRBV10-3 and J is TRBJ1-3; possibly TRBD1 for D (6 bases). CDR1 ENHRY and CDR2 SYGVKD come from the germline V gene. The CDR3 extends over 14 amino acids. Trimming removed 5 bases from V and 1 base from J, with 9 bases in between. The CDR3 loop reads CAISTGTSGNTIYF. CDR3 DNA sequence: TGTGCCATCAGTACAGGGACGTCTGGAAACACCATATATTTT.

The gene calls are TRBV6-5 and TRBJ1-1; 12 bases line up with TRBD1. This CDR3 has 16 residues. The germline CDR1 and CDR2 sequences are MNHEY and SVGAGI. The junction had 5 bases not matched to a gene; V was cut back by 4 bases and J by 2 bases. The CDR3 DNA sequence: TGTGCCAGCAGTTTGGGACAGGGGGCGCATAACACTGAAGCTTTCTTT. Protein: CASSLGQGAHNTEAFF.

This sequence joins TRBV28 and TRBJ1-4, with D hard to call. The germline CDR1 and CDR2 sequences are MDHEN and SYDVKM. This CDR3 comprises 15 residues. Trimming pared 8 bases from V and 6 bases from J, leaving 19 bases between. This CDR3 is CASLSRPKTDEKLFF. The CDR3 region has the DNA TGTGCCAGCCTCAGTAGGCCCAAGACGGATGAAAAACTGTTTTTT.

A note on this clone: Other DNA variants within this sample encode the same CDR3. Written as DNA, the CDR3 is TGTGCCAGCAGCGAGCAGGGAGTCTCCTACGAGCAGTACTTC. Encoded protein: CASSEQGVSYEQYF. V gene TRBV2 combines with J gene TRBJ2-7; D is possibly TRBD1 or TRBD2 (5 bases each). The CDR3 spans 14 residues. Germline V gene lookup returns CDR1 SNHLY and CDR2 FYNNEI. The V end lost 6 bases, the J end lost 0 bases, and 12 bases lay between the germline ends.

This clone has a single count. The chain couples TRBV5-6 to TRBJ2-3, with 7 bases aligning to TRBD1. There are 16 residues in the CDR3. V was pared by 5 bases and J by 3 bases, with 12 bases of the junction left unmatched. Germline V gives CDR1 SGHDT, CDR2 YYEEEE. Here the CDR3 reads CASRLTGPGVTDTQYF. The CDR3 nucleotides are TGTGCCAGCAGGCTGACAGGGCCGGGTGTGACAGATACGCAGTATTTT.

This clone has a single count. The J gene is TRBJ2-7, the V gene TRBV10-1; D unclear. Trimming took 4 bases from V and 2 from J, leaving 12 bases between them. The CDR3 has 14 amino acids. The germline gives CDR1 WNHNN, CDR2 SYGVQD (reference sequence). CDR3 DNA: TGCGCCAGCAGTGCGGATTCGTTTCCCTACGAGCAGTACTTC. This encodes CASSADSFPYEQYF.

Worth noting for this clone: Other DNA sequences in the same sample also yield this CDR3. CDR3 amino acids: CASSLHTGELFF. The CDR3 nucleotides read TGTGCCAGCAGTCTTCACACCGGGGAGCTGTTTTTT. J is TRBJ2-2 and V is TRBV6-5; D gene unclear. Germline CDR1 MNHEY, CDR2 SVGAGI. The CDR3 consists of 12 residues. V lost 5 bases and J lost 3, with 4 bases in between.

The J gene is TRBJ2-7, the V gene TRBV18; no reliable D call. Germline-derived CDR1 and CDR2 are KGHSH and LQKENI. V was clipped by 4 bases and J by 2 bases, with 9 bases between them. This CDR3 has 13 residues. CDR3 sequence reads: CASSLTGPYEQYF. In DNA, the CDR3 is TGTGCCAGCTCACTCACTGGACCCTACGAGCAGTACTTC. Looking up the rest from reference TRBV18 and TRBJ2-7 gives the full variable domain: NAGVMQNPRHLVRRRGQEARLRCSPMKGHSHVYWYRQLPEEGLKFMVYLQKENIIDESGMPKERFSAEFPKEGPSILRIQQVVRGDSAAYFCASSLTGPYEQYFGPGTRLTVT.